Listed here is a single T cell receptor (beta chain). This entry belongs to a study of blood T cell repertoires in COVID-19. Study-level background: The samples span acute and convalescent COVID-19 from the United States, Italy and Spain. T cells, B-cell-depleted T cells, or PBMCs supplied cDNA or gDNA.

Data came from immunoSEQ multiplex PCR; TCRdb stores just in-frame clones and leaves some out. The table records approximately 240,000 clones, roughly 80% of them present only once. V lost 6 bases and J lost 5; bases outside the gene matches: 5. The germline gives CDR1 MDHEN, CDR2 SYDVKM. The length of the CDR3 is 14 residues. Source material: peripheral blood. The receptor was isolated from a woman aged 60 to 75 with acute or convalescent COVID-19. This chain uses TRBV28 with TRBJ1-2, with TRBD1 identical over 11 bases. CDR3 sequence reads: CASSPGTGGYGYTF. The CDR3 bases are TGTGCCAGCAGCCCAGGGACAGGGGGTTATGGCTACACCTTC.